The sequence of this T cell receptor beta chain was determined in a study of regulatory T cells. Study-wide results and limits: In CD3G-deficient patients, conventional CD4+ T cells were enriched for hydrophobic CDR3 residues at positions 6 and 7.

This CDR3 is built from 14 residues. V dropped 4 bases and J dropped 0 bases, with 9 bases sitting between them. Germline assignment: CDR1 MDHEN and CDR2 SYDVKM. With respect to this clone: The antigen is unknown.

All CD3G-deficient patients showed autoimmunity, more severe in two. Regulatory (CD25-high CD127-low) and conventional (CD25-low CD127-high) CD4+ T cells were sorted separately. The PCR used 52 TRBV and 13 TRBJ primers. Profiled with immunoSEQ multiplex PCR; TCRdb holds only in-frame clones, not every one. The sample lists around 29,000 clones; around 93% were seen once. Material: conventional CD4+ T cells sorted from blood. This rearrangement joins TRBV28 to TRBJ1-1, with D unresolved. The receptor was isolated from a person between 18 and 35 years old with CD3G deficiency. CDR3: CASSSWALNTEAFF. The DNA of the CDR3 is TGTGCCAGCAGTTCTTGGGCGTTGAACACTGAAGCTTTCTTT. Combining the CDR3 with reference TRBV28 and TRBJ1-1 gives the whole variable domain DVKVTQSSRYLVKRTGEKVFLECVQDMDHENMFWYRQDPGLGLRLIYFSYDVKMKEKGDIPEGYSVSREKKERFSLILESASTNQTSMYLCASSSWALNTEAFFGQGTRLTVV.